One sample yielded the 26 T cell receptor beta chains listed below, sequenced in a study of shared clonotypes between healthy human individuals (dated by TCRdb to about 2020). The receptor library was made with the immunoSEQ multiplex PCR assay. In its TCRdb copy, this immuneACCESS table keeps in-frame sequences only and misses some clones. Where compared with another copy, unresolved V genes explain less than half of these, and the others have no known cause. The sample table shows 950,000 to 1,100,000 clones, and around three quarters are seen once. The ten most abundant clones make up under 0.8% of the sample. Sequencing used memory CD4+ T cells from PBMCs. In light of the paper, this sample's cell subset or site label describes: CD45RA-negative fraction. The receptors stem from a young man in good health. Some clones in this sample may be carry-over from other donors' samples.

This clone has a single count. V and J are TRBV4-1 and TRBJ1-4, with TRBD1 matching over 9 bases. The J segment lost 3 bases and the V segment lost 2 bases, leaving 1 base of the junction unmatched. CDR1 is MGHRA, CDR2 YSYEKL, per germline. The CDR3 runs to 15 residues. The CDR3 here is CASSQRTGANEKLFF. The CDR3 nucleotides read TGCGCCAGCAGCCAACGGACAGGGGCTAATGAAAAACTGTTTTTT.

The chain combines TRBV4-2 with TRBJ2-1; perhaps TRBD1 as D (5 bases). In germline, CDR1 is LGHNA, CDR2 YNFKEQ. V lost 2 bases and J 6 bases, leaving 14 bases between the germline ends. This CDR3 comprises 15 residues. The CDR3: CASSQRGVKSNEQFF. CDR3 sequence (DNA): TGTGCCAGCAGCCAAAGGGGTGTAAAGAGCAATGAGCAGTTCTTC.

The chain links TRBV7-3 to TRBJ2-1, with TRBD2 identical over 8 bases. The J segment lost 0 bases and the V segment lost 5 bases, leaving 3 bases of the junction unmatched. The CDR3 has 15 amino acids. Germline CDR1 is SGHTA and CDR2 is FQGTGA. The CDR3 DNA reads TGTGCCAGCAGCCCCGGGGGGGCCTCCTACAATGAGCAGTTCTTC. Amino acid sequence: CASSPGGASYNEQFF.

The chain joins TRBV4-1 to TRBJ2-7; 12 bases are shared with TRBD1. Trimming at V came to 5 bases and at J to 4 bases, leaving 6 bases not matched to a gene. Per the germline V gene, CDR1 is MGHRA and CDR2 is YSYEKL. The CDR3 totals 15 residues. The DNA for the CDR3 is TGCGCCAGCAGCTACACGGGACAGGGGGCTTACGAGCAGTACTTC. It translates to CASSYTGQGAYEQYF.

Regarding this clone: The junction departs from the called germline gene at one end, perhaps through a read error. This chain connects TRBV27 to TRBJ1-6; D gene ambiguous. This CDR3 is 16 amino acids long. CDR1 MNHEY and CDR2 SMNVEV come from the germline V gene (reference sequence). DNA of the CDR3: TGTGCCAGCAGTTTAGCCCCCCACCGTTGGAGTTCACCCCCCCACTTT. This gives the protein CASSLAPHRWSSPPHF.

The chain couples TRBV7-2 to TRBJ2-5; D may correspond to TRBD1 or TRBD2 (5 bases each). The CDR3 runs to 15 residues. V was cut by 1 base and J by 5 bases, with 14 bases left in between. Germline CDR1 and CDR2: SGHTA and FQGNSA. The CDR3: CASSLGAHRGETQYF. For the CDR3, the DNA is TGTGCCAGCAGCTTAGGGGCTCACCGGGGCGAGACCCAGTACTTC.

As regards this clone: This could be a read error, since a much larger clone is one nucleotide away. The J gene is TRBJ1-2, the V gene TRBV20-1; D gene uncertain. Trimming cost V 6 bases and J 3 bases, with 8 bases left between them. CDR1 and CDR2 from the germline V gene are DFQATT and SNEGSKA (reference sequence). The CDR3 spans 11 residues. CDR3 bases: TGCAGTGCCCCTCAGCACTATGGCTACACCTTC. Translated: CSAPQHYGYTF.

This sequence joins TRBV10-3 and TRBJ2-1; 11 positions match TRBD2. The germline gives CDR1 ENHRY, CDR2 SYGVKD. V lost 6 bases, J lost 2 bases, and 3 bases stayed unmatched. The CDR3 totals 15 residues. CDR3 region: CAISSGLAAYNEQFF. The CDR3 coding sequence is TGTGCCATCAGCTCGGGACTAGCGGCCTACAATGAGCAGTTCTTC.

This chain links TRBV15 with TRBJ2-1; D might be TRBD1 or TRBD2, each matching 5 bases. Germline CDR1 reads LNHNV; CDR2 reads YYDKDF (reference sequence). V was shortened by 3 bases and J by 6 bases, with 18 bases between the two germline ends. The CDR3 length is 16 residues. Here the CDR3 reads CATSSERGTQGNEQFF. The CDR3 bases are TGTGCCACCAGCAGCGAGCGAGGGACCCAAGGCAATGAGCAGTTCTTC.

The chain links TRBV11-3 to TRBJ2-2; 12 bases are a match to TRBD1. The V and J ends lost 5 bases and 6 bases, in that order; junction bases with no gene match: 10. CDR3 length: 17 amino acids. The germline V gene has CDR1 SGHNT and CDR2 YENEEA. CDR3 protein: CASSPTAGQGAAGELFF. CDR3 DNA: TGTGCCAGCAGCCCGACGGCGGGACAGGGGGCGGCCGGGGAGCTGTTTTTT.

The chain uses TRBV29-1 and TRBJ1-2; 8 nucleotides align to TRBD1. Unmatched junction bases numbered 8, after V lost 6 bases and J lost 2 bases. CDR1 is SQVTM, CDR2 ANQGSEA, per germline. This CDR3 region has 14 residues. The CDR3 DNA follows: TGCAGCGTGGGGGATAGGGACAGGAACTATGGCTACACCTTC. Residues: CSVGDRDRNYGYTF.

The CDR3 DNA reads TGCGCCAGCAGCCAAGATCGCTCTGAGCAGTACTTC. Its protein product is CASSQDRSEQYF. The chain uses TRBV4-3 and TRBJ2-7; no definite D call. The CDR3 extends over 12 amino acids. Deletions cut 0 bases from V and 7 bases from J, with 7 bases between. Germline lookup yields CDR1 LGHNA and CDR2 YSLEER.

V usage is TRBV28 and J usage is TRBJ2-4; D possibly corresponds to TRBD2 (5 bases). The V gene lost 7 bases and the J gene lost 9 bases, with 19 bases spanning the gap. The germline CDR1 and CDR2 sequences are MDHEN and SYDVKM. The CDR3 contains 14 residues. CDR3 sequence: CASTTPGGSGIQYF. The CDR3 DNA is TGTGCCAGCACCACCCCTGGTGGGAGCGGCATTCAGTACTTC.

This rearrangement joins TRBV14 to TRBJ2-5; TRBD1 matches at 8 bases. Unmatched junction bases numbered 3, after V lost 4 bases and J lost 2 bases. The germline V gene encodes CDR1 SGHDN and CDR2 FVKESK. This CDR3 has 14 residues. DNA of the CDR3: TGTGCCAGCAGCCGGACAGGGAGGCAAGAGACCCAGTACTTC. Translating gives CASSRTGRQETQYF.

The chain uses TRBV7-2 and TRBJ1-3; D remains ambiguous. Germline assignment: CDR1 SGHTA and CDR2 FQGNSA. The CDR3 totals 15 residues. V was shortened by 5 bases and J by 0 bases, with 11 bases between the two germline ends. In DNA form, the CDR3 reads TGTGCCAGCAGCCTCTCGACCCCCTCTGGAAACACCATATATTTT. It encodes CASSLSTPSGNTIYF.

The rearrangement joins TRBV5-1 to TRBJ2-2; no firm D call. Germline CDR1 is SGHRS and CDR2 is YFSETQ. This CDR3 contains 13 residues. Trimming took off 0 bases at V and 4 bases at J, with 4 bases between the two ends. CDR3 residues: CASSLGFTGELFF. CDR3 DNA sequence: TGCGCCAGCAGCTTGGGTTTCACCGGGGAGCTGTTTTTT.

This clone has only one observation. V and J are TRBV7-9 and TRBJ2-1; D is unclear. Germline lookup yields CDR1 SEHNR and CDR2 FQNEAQ (reference sequence). The CDR3 is 15 amino acids. V was pared by 4 bases and J by 6 bases, with 16 bases between. The CDR3 reads CASSSARGTVNEQFF. The CDR3 coding sequence is TGTGCCAGCAGCTCGGCTAGAGGAACAGTCAATGAGCAGTTCTTC.

The chain employs TRBV21-1 and TRBJ2-3; the table assigns TRBD2, which was not confirmed against the DNA. TRBV21-1 is termed a pseudogene. The CDR3 contains 15 residues. In nucleotides, the CDR3 is TGTGCCAGCAGCAGGGACTTTTTAAACACAGATACGCAGTATTTT. This encodes CASSRDFLNTDTQYF.

The gene calls are TRBV2 and TRBJ2-6; possibly TRBD2 for D (6 bases). The CDR3 extends over 17 amino acids. Germline V gene sequence: CDR1 SNHLY, CDR2 FYNNEI. Trimming stripped 4 bases from V and 0 bases from J, with 13 bases between. The CDR3 nucleotides are TGTGCCAGCAGTGCACGGAGGGGAGCCTCTGGGGCCAACGTCCTGACTTTC. It codes for CASSARRGASGANVLTF. The variable domain in full, completed from reference TRBV2 and TRBJ2-6, reads EPEVTQTPSHQVTQMGQEVILRCVPISNHLYFYWYRQILGQKVEFLVSFYNNEISEKSEIFDDQFSVERPDGSNFTLKIRSTKLEDSAMYFCASSARRGASGANVLTFGAGSRLTVL.

The chain recombines TRBV5-4 with TRBJ2-5, with D possibly matching TRBD2 (5 bases). The DNA end is a closer match to TRBJ2-7, so the J assignment may be wrong. The CDR3 covers 12 residues. Germline assignment: CDR1 SGHNT and CDR2 YYREEE (reference sequence). Written as DNA, the CDR3 is TGTGCCAGCCGCGGGCGGACCTACGAGCAGTACTTC. Its protein is CASRGRTYEQYF.

This chain connects TRBV19 to TRBJ1-1, with 8 bases fitting TRBD1. The J segment lost 1 base and the V segment lost 5 bases, leaving 3 bases of the junction unmatched. Per germline, CDR1 LNHDA and CDR2 SQIVND (reference sequence). The CDR3 has 14 amino acids. This chain's CDR3 is CASSGQGGNTEAFF. The CDR3 DNA reads TGTGCCAGTAGTGGACAGGGAGGGAACACTGAAGCTTTCTTT.

This chain links TRBV5-1 with TRBJ2-2; the D is unclear. Germline loops: CDR1 SGHRS, CDR2 YFSETQ. This CDR3 has 18 amino acids. V was pared by 1 base and J by 2 bases, with 18 bases between. The CDR3 nucleotides are TGCGCCAGCAGCTTGCGGCGCCCCGGGCAGGCCAACACCGGGGAGCTGTTTTTT. Its translation: CASSLRRPGQANTGELFF. Full variable domain (remainder filled in from reference TRBV5-1 and TRBJ2-2): KAGVTQTPRYLIKTRGQQVTLSCSPISGHRSVSWYQQTPGQGLQFLFEYFSETQRNKGNFPGRFSGRQFSNSRSEMNVSTLELGDSALYLCASSLRRPGQANTGELFFGEGSRLTVL.

There are a few counts of this clone. The chain uses TRBV7-8 and TRBJ2-1, with D unclear. Germline-derived CDR1 and CDR2 are SGHVS and FQNEAQ. Trimming cost V 5 bases and J 2 bases, with 4 bases left between them. This CDR3 region has 12 residues. The CDR3 nucleotides are TGTGCCAGCAGCCCAGCCTACAATGAGCAGTTCTTC. The encoded protein is CASSPAYNEQFF.

The chain joins TRBV5-1 to TRBJ2-2; D might be TRBD2 (5 bases). This CDR3 contains 16 residues. Trimming removed 5 bases from V and 3 bases from J, with 17 bases in between. The germline V gene has CDR1 SGHRS and CDR2 YFSETQ. The CDR3 loop is CASSEGPTEYTGELFF. The CDR3, as DNA: TGCGCCAGCAGTGAGGGCCCGACGGAATACACCGGGGAGCTGTTTTTT.

The chain recombines TRBV11-1 with TRBJ2-5, with 8 nucleotides matching TRBD2. The J call may be wrong; the DNA end is better matched by TRBJ2-7. The length of the CDR3 is 14 residues. From germline, CDR1 is SGHAT and CDR2 FQDESV (reference sequence). This chain's CDR3 is CASSFGGRTYEQYF. The CDR3 bases are TGTGCCAGCAGCTTTGGCGGGAGGACCTACGAGCAGTACTTC.

A single count supports this clone. This chain uses TRBV6-1 with TRBJ2-7; D gene unclear. Looked up from germline, CDR1 is MNHNS and CDR2 is SASEGT. Trimming left V 3 bases short and J 4 bases short, with 10 bases between. This CDR3 is 13 amino acids long. CDR3 in amino acids: CASSERKVYEQYF. CDR3 bases: TGTGCCAGCAGTGAGCGGAAGGTTTACGAGCAGTACTTC.